This is a list of T cell receptor beta chains from one sample in a study of response to subunit inactivated influenza vaccine. Each CDR3 protein is one row after TCRdb ran MiXCR on the RT-PCR reads. Of some 800,000 distinct CDR3 sequences in the sample, approximately 21% were seen once. The material sequenced was PBMCs from blood, taken less than 6 days after vaccination. The receptors derive from a man aged 50 to 59 who received an inactivated influenza vaccine. Both conserved end residues are part of each CDR3. A D gene is named only where the DNA matches it firmly. For some rows the clone size is stated as once, few or many, or as a class when expanded; others skip it.

CDR3nt: TGCGCCAGCAGTTTACTTCGGGACGCTTACAATGAGCAGTTCTTC
CDR3aa: CASSLLRDAYNEQFF
j_gene: TRBJ2-1
abundance: .
d_gene: .
v_gene: TRBV4-1

CDR3nt: TGCGCCAGCAGCCAAGCAGGGGGCGGCCATAATTCACCCCTCCACTTT
CDR3aa: CASSQAGGGHNSPLHF
j_gene: TRBJ1-6
abundance: few
d_gene: TRBD1
v_gene: TRBV4-3

CDR3nt: TGCGCCAGCAGCACCGGGACCGCCTTAGGGACGCAGTATTTT
CDR3aa: CASSTGTALGTQYF
j_gene: TRBJ2-3
abundance: .
d_gene: .
v_gene: TRBV5-1

CDR3nt: TGTGCCAGCAGCCAAGAGCCCCTTTCTGGCAATGAGCAGTTCTTC
CDR3aa: CASSQEPLSGNEQFF
j_gene: TRBJ2-1
abundance: .
d_gene: .
v_gene: TRBV4-2

CDR3nt: TGTGCCAGCAGCTTAGCGGCGTCAAGGGGTTACGAGCAGTACTTC
CDR3aa: CASSLAASRGYEQYF
j_gene: TRBJ2-7
abundance: .
d_gene: .
v_gene: TRBV7-2

CDR3nt: TGCGCCAGCAGCCCCCGAGGGGGACAGACCAGAGATGGCTATGGCTACACCTTC
CDR3aa: CASSPRGGQTRDGYGYTF
j_gene: TRBJ1-2
abundance: many
d_gene: TRBD1
v_gene: TRBV5-1

CDR3nt: TGCAGTGCTAGGACTAGCGGGAGGGCCTTAGTGTACGAGCAGTACTTC
CDR3aa: CSARTSGRALVYEQYF
j_gene: TRBJ2-7
abundance: .
d_gene: TRBD2
v_gene: TRBV20-1

CDR3nt: TGTGCCAGCAGTTACCAGGACAGTCAGCCCCAGCATTTT
CDR3aa: CASSYQDSQPQHF
j_gene: TRBJ1-5
abundance: .
d_gene: .
v_gene: TRBV6-6

CDR3nt: TGTGCCAGCAGTCCAGTGCGCTACGAGCAGTACTTC
CDR3aa: CASSPVRYEQYF
j_gene: TRBJ2-7
abundance: .
d_gene: .
v_gene: TRBV6-6

CDR3nt: TGTGCCAGCAGTGCACGGACATATTCAAACACTGAAGCTTTCTTT
CDR3aa: CASSARTYSNTEAFF
j_gene: TRBJ1-1
abundance: .
d_gene: .
v_gene: TRBV27

CDR3nt: TGCAGCGTGAGGGCGGTTAAAACAGATACGCAGTATTTT
CDR3aa: CSVRAVKTDTQYF
j_gene: TRBJ2-3
abundance: .
d_gene: .
v_gene: TRBV29-1

CDR3nt: TGTGCCAGCAAACGGCAGGGGTCCTACGAGCAGTACTTC
CDR3aa: CASKRQGSYEQYF
j_gene: TRBJ2-7
abundance: .
d_gene: .
v_gene: TRBV6-2/TRBV6-3

CDR3nt: TGTGCCAGCAGCTACGGGATTGATTCACCCCTCCACTTT
CDR3aa: CASSYGIDSPLHF
j_gene: TRBJ1-6
abundance: .
d_gene: .
v_gene: TRBV7-2

CDR3nt: TGTGCCAGCAGTTACTCGGGACTAGCGGGAGGAAGGTACGAGCAGTACTTC
CDR3aa: CASSYSGLAGGRYEQYF
j_gene: TRBJ2-7
abundance: few
d_gene: TRBD2
v_gene: TRBV6-5

CDR3nt: TGCGCCAGCAGCCAAGTCGGACGGACTGAAGCTTTCTTT
CDR3aa: CASSQVGRTEAFF
j_gene: TRBJ1-1
abundance: few
d_gene: .
v_gene: TRBV4-3

CDR3nt: TGTGCCAGCAGCTTAGGCGGGAGCGGGGGCTACAATGAGCAGTTCTTC
CDR3aa: CASSLGGSGGYNEQFF
j_gene: TRBJ2-1
abundance: few
d_gene: TRBD2
v_gene: TRBV7-9

CDR3nt: TGCAGTGCCAAACTAGCGGGAAGAGGGACCGGGGAGCTGTTTTTT
CDR3aa: CSAKLAGRGTGELFF
j_gene: TRBJ2-2
abundance: .
d_gene: TRBD2
v_gene: TRBV20-1

CDR3nt: TGCGCCAGCGGGACAGGCACGATGAACACTGAAGCTTTCTTT
CDR3aa: CASGTGTMNTEAFF
j_gene: TRBJ1-1
abundance: few
d_gene: TRBD1
v_gene: TRBV5-1

CDR3nt: TGCGCCACAACGGATGGGACCCCAGGGGGCGAGCAGTACTTC
CDR3aa: CATTDGTPGGEQYF
j_gene: TRBJ2-7
abundance: few
d_gene: TRBD1
v_gene: TRBV5-1

CDR3nt: TGTGCCAGCAGCCAGATTGGGGAGGGTACGAACACTGAAGCTTTCTTT
CDR3aa: CASSQIGEGTNTEAFF
j_gene: TRBJ1-1
abundance: .
d_gene: .
v_gene: TRBV4-2

CDR3nt: TGCAGTGCCGACGACTCGGGGCGGACCTCCTACGAGCAGTACTTC
CDR3aa: CSADDSGRTSYEQYF
j_gene: TRBJ2-7
abundance: .
d_gene: .
v_gene: TRBV20-1

CDR3nt: TGTGCCAGCAGCCAAGATTATGGAGGGCTAGCTTTCTTT
CDR3aa: CASSQDYGGLAFF
j_gene: TRBJ1-1
abundance: .
d_gene: .
v_gene: TRBV14

CDR3nt: TGTGCCAGCAGCTTAAGGTCAGCCCAATACGAGCAGTACTTC
CDR3aa: CASSLRSAQYEQYF
j_gene: TRBJ2-7
abundance: few
d_gene: .
v_gene: TRBV11-2

CDR3nt: TGCAGTGCTAGAGACCTTTTGGCAGGGGTTCAGCCCCAGCATTTT
CDR3aa: CSARDLLAGVQPQHF
j_gene: TRBJ1-5
abundance: few
d_gene: .
v_gene: TRBV20-1

CDR3nt: TGTGCCAGCAGCCAGCCGGGACCCTCCTACAATGAGCAGTTCTTC
CDR3aa: CASSQPGPSYNEQFF
j_gene: TRBJ2-1
abundance: .
d_gene: .
v_gene: TRBV4-2

CDR3nt: TGCAGCGTAGACGGACAGAACACAGATACGCAGTATTTT
CDR3aa: CSVDGQNTDTQYF
j_gene: TRBJ2-3
abundance: few
d_gene: .
v_gene: TRBV29-1

CDR3nt: TGTGCCAGCAGCAAAGCCCGGGCCTGGCCTATCAGTGAGCAGTTCTTC
CDR3aa: CASSKARAWPISEQFF
j_gene: TRBJ2-1
abundance: .
d_gene: .
v_gene: TRBV21-1

CDR3nt: TGTGCCATCAGTGAGTCGTGGACAGATAACAATGAGCAGTTCTTC
CDR3aa: CAISESWTDNNEQFF
j_gene: TRBJ2-1
abundance: .
d_gene: .
v_gene: TRBV10-3

CDR3nt: TGTGCCAGCAGTTTAGTGGGACAGGGAGGAACTGAAGCTTTCTTT
CDR3aa: CASSLVGQGGTEAFF
j_gene: TRBJ1-1
abundance: .
d_gene: TRBD1
v_gene: TRBV12-3/TRBV12-4

CDR3nt: TGTGCCATCGGGGCTAGCGGGAGGAACAATGAGCAGTTCTTC
CDR3aa: CAIGASGRNNEQFF
j_gene: TRBJ2-1
abundance: .
d_gene: TRBD2
v_gene: TRBV10-3

CDR3nt: TGCGCCAGCAACCCCTGGGCAGGAGAACTGAACACTGAAGCTTTCTTT
CDR3aa: CASNPWAGELNTEAFF
j_gene: TRBJ1-1
abundance: .
d_gene: .
v_gene: TRBV5-1

CDR3nt: TGCAGTGCTAGAGATGGAGACACTCGCGAGCAGTACTTC
CDR3aa: CSARDGDTREQYF
j_gene: TRBJ2-7
abundance: few
d_gene: .
v_gene: TRBV20-1

CDR3nt: TGTGCCAGCAGCGTAGAGCCCCAGACAGATACGCAGTATTTT
CDR3aa: CASSVEPQTDTQYF
j_gene: TRBJ2-3
abundance: .
d_gene: .
v_gene: TRBV9

CDR3nt: TGCGCCAGCAGCATTGTGACAGGAATTAATTCACCCCTCCACTTT
CDR3aa: CASSIVTGINSPLHF
j_gene: TRBJ1-6
abundance: .
d_gene: .
v_gene: TRBV5-1

CDR3nt: TGCGCCAGCAGCAGCGGGGTCCGGGGCGATGAGCAGTTCTTC
CDR3aa: CASSSGVRGDEQFF
j_gene: TRBJ2-1
abundance: many
d_gene: TRBD2
v_gene: TRBV5-1

CDR3nt: TGTGCCAGCAGTTTAAGGGCCTTTTCCTCTGGAAACACCATATATTTT
CDR3aa: CASSLRAFSSGNTIYF
j_gene: TRBJ1-3
abundance: .
d_gene: .
v_gene: TRBV12-3/TRBV12-4

CDR3nt: TGTGCCAGCAGCTCCCCCGGGTCTAATAATGAGCAGTTCTTC
CDR3aa: CASSSPGSNNEQFF
j_gene: TRBJ2-1
abundance: .
d_gene: .
v_gene: TRBV7-2

CDR3nt: TGCGCCAGCAGCCGTCTTGTGGGACAGCTTAACTATGGCTACACCTTC
CDR3aa: CASSRLVGQLNYGYTF
j_gene: TRBJ1-2
abundance: .
d_gene: TRBD1
v_gene: TRBV4-1

CDR3nt: TGTGCCAGCCACTCTGACAGGGGCGAGCAGTACTTC
CDR3aa: CASHSDRGEQYF
j_gene: TRBJ2-7
abundance: .
d_gene: TRBD1
v_gene: TRBV7-9

CDR3nt: TGCAGTGCTAGAGATAGGCGGCTAGCCCAACAAAGGCAGTTCTTC
CDR3aa: CSARDRRLAQQRQFF
j_gene: TRBJ2-1
abundance: few
d_gene: .
v_gene: TRBV20-1

CDR3nt: TGTGCTAGTGGTTTAGTAGTCCCTAGCCCCTACGAGCAGTACTTC
CDR3aa: CASGLVVPSPYEQYF
j_gene: TRBJ2-7
abundance: .
d_gene: .
v_gene: TRBV12-5

CDR3nt: TGTGCCAGCAGTCCAATTAAGGGGCGACACCCCTCCTACGAGCAGTACTTC
CDR3aa: CASSPIKGRHPSYEQYF
j_gene: TRBJ2-7
abundance: few
d_gene: .
v_gene: TRBV28

CDR3nt: TGCAGTTGGGTAGCGGGGCTTGGTACGCAGTATTTT
CDR3aa: CSWVAGLGTQYF
j_gene: TRBJ2-3
abundance: .
d_gene: TRBD2
v_gene: TRBV20-1

CDR3nt: TGCAGTGCCGCCGCCGTAGCGGGGGGCCTACAAGAGACCCAGTACTTC
CDR3aa: CSAAAVAGGLQETQYF
j_gene: TRBJ2-5
abundance: few
d_gene: TRBD2
v_gene: TRBV20-1

CDR3nt: TGTGCCAGCAGCGCCCCCTGCTACGAGCAGTACTTC
CDR3aa: CASSAPCYEQYF
j_gene: TRBJ2-7
abundance: few
d_gene: .
v_gene: TRBV9

CDR3nt: TGTGCCATCAGTGAGTCTGCGGGGCCTGGGGCCAACGTCCTGACTTTC
CDR3aa: CAISESAGPGANVLTF
j_gene: TRBJ2-6
abundance: few
d_gene: .
v_gene: TRBV10-3

CDR3nt: TGTGCCAGCAGCGCGGGACAGAACACTTTCTACGAGCAGTACTTC
CDR3aa: CASSAGQNTFYEQYF
j_gene: TRBJ2-7
abundance: .
d_gene: .
v_gene: TRBV12-3/TRBV12-4

CDR3nt: TGTGCCAGCAGCTTATCGGGGGCTGGTAATGAAAAACTGTTTTTT
CDR3aa: CASSLSGAGNEKLFF
j_gene: TRBJ1-4
abundance: .
d_gene: .
v_gene: TRBV7-8

CDR3nt: TGTGCCAGCAGAAGGGAGCAGGGACCCCAAGAGACCCAGTACTTC
CDR3aa: CASRREQGPQETQYF
j_gene: TRBJ2-5
abundance: few
d_gene: .
v_gene: TRBV12-3/TRBV12-4

CDR3nt: TGCAGTGCTAGAGTGGACAATCAAGGGGGTCAGCCCCAGCATTTT
CDR3aa: CSARVDNQGGQPQHF
j_gene: TRBJ1-5
abundance: .
d_gene: .
v_gene: TRBV20-1

CDR3nt: TGCAGTGCTAGAGGTTCAGACCTAGCAACTAATGAAAAACTGTTTTTT
CDR3aa: CSARGSDLATNEKLFF
j_gene: TRBJ1-4
abundance: .
d_gene: .
v_gene: TRBV20-1

CDR3nt: TGCAGTGCTAGAGATCTCGACAGCTACAATGAGCAGTTCTTC
CDR3aa: CSARDLDSYNEQFF
j_gene: TRBJ2-1
abundance: .
d_gene: .
v_gene: TRBV20-1

CDR3nt: TGTGCCAGCTCACCACCCACCCTCCGCAATGAGCAGTTCTTC
CDR3aa: CASSPPTLRNEQFF
j_gene: TRBJ2-1
abundance: .
d_gene: .
v_gene: TRBV18